This T cell receptor (beta chain) was found in a study of beta chain features in type 1 diabetes. Study outcomes and limitations: Shorter TCRB CDR3s, moderately but significantly so, were found in Type 1 diabetes patients in all four CD4+ subsets.

V lost 0 bases, J lost 2 bases, and 9 bases lay in between. The CDR3 is made up of 15 amino acids. The germline CDR1 and CDR2 sequences are MNHEY and SVGAGI. cDNA synthesis used the whole RNA isolate, giving expressed TCRB sequences. An average of approximately 4 million reads was obtained for naive, central memory and regulatory T cell samples. Generated by immunoSEQ multiplex PCR, the TCRdb table keeps only in-frame clones and is missing some. The data show 200,000 to 300,000 clones, around 65% seen once. As to this clone: Its antigen is as yet unknown.

The sample consisted of naive CD4+ T cells from blood. The chain has TRBV6-5 and TRBJ2-3; D is perhaps TRBD1 (5 bases). This clonotype was sampled from a man aged 25-45 years in good health. In nucleotides, the CDR3 is TGTGCCAGCAGTTACTCGGCAGGGCTCACAGATACGCAGTATTTT. This translates into CASSYSAGLTDTQYF.